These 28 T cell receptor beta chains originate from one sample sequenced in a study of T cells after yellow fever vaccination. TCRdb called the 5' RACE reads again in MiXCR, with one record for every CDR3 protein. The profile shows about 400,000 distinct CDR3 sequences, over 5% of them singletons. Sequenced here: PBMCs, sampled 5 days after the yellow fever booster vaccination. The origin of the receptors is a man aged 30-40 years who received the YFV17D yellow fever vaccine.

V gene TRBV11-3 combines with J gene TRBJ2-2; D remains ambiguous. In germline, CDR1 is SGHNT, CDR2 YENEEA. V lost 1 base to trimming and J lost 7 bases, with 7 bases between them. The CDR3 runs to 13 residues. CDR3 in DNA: TGTGCCAGCAGCTTAGGGACGCACGGGGAGCTGTTTTTT. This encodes CASSLGTHGELFF.

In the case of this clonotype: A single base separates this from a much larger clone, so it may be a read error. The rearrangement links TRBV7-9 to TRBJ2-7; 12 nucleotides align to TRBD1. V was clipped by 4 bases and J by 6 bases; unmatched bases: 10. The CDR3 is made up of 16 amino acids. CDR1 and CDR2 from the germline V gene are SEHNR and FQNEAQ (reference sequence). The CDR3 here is CASSSLEGTGGIEQYF. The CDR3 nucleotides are TGTGCCAGCAGCTCCCTTGAGGGGACAGGGGGCATCGAGCAGTACTTC.

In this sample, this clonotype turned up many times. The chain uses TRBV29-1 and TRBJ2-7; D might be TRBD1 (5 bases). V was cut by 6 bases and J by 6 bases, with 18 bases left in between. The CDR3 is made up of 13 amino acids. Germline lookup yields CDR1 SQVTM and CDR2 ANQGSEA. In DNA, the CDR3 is TGCAGCGTCGGTAATCCAGGGATTGGCGAGCAGTACTTC. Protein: CSVGNPGIGEQYF.

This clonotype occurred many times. The chain's CDR3 is CASSFGGSSSRDEQFF. The CDR3 coding sequence is TGTGCCAGCAGCTTCGGGGGTTCTAGTTCTCGGGATGAGCAGTTCTTC. The V gene is TRBV11-3, the J gene TRBJ2-1; perhaps TRBD2 as D (6 bases). Per the germline V gene, CDR1 is SGHNT and CDR2 is YENEEA. The CDR3 covers 16 residues. V was cut by 3 bases and J by 8 bases, with 20 bases left in between.

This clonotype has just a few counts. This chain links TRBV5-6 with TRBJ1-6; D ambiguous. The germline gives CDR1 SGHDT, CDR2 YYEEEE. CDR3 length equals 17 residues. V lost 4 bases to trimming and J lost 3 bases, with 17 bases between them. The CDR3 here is CASSRLAIRDYNSPLHF. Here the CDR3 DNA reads TGTGCCAGCAGCCGACTCGCCATCCGGGACTATAATTCACCCCTCCACTTT.

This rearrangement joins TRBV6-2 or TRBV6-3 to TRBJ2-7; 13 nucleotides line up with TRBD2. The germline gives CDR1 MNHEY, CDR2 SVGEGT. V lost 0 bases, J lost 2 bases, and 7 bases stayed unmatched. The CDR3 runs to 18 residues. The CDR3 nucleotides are TGTGCCAGCAGTTACTCGGCGACTAGCGGGAGGCTACCCTACGAGCAGTACTTC. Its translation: CASSYSATSGRLPYEQYF.

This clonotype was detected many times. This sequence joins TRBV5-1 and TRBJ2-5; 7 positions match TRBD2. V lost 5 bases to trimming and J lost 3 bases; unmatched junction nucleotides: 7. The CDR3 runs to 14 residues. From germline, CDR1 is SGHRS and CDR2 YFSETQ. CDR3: CASSYSSGKETQYF. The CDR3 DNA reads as TGCGCCAGCAGTTATTCCAGCGGGAAAGAGACCCAGTACTTC.

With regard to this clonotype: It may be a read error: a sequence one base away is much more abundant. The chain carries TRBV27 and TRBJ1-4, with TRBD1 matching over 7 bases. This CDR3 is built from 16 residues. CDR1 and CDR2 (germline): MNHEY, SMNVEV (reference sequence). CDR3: CASSSLPGQTNEKLVF. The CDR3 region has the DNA TGTGCCAGCAGTTCCCTCCCGGGACAGACTAATGAAAAACTGGTTTTT. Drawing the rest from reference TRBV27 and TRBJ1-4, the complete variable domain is EAQVTQNPRYLITVTGKKLTVTCSQNMNHEYMSWYRQDPGLGLRQIYYSMNVEVTDKGDVPEGYKVSRKEKRNFPLILESPSPNQTSLYFCASSSLPGQTNEKLVFGSGTQLSVL.

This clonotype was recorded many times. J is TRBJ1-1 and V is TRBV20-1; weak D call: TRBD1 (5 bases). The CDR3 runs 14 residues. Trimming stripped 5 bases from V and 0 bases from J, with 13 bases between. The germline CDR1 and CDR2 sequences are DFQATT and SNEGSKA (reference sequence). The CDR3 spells CSAQRQSMNTEAFF. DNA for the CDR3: TGCAGTGCTCAAAGACAGTCCATGAACACTGAAGCTTTCTTT.

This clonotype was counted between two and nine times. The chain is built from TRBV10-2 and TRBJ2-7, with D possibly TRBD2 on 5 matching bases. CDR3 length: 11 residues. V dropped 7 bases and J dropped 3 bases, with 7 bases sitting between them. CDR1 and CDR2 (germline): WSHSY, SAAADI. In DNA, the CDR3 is TGCGCCAGCACACTAGTCTACGAGCAGTACTTC. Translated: CASTLVYEQYF.

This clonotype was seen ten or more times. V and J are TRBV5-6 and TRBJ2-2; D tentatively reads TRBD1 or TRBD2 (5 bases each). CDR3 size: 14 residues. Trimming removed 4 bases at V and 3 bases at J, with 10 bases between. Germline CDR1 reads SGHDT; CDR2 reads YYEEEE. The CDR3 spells CASSRGADTGELFF. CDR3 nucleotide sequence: TGTGCCAGCAGCCGGGGCGCGGACACCGGGGAGCTGTTTTTT.

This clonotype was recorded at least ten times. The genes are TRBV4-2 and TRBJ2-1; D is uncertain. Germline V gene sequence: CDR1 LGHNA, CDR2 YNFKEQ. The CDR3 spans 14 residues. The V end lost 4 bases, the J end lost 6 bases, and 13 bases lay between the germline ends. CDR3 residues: CASSPYTPSNEQFF. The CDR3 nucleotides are TGTGCCAGCAGCCCTTATACTCCCTCCAATGAGCAGTTCTTC.

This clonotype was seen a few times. CDR3 amino acids: CAWSRQGGEQYF. The CDR3 DNA sequence: TGTGCCTGGAGTCGGCAGGGGGGGGAGCAGTACTTC. The chain joins TRBV30 to TRBJ2-7, with D perhaps assigned TRBD1 or TRBD2 (7 bases each). Trimming removed 2 bases at V and 7 bases at J, with 12 bases between. The CDR3 is 12 amino acids. In germline, CDR1 is GTSNPN, CDR2 SVGIG (reference sequence).

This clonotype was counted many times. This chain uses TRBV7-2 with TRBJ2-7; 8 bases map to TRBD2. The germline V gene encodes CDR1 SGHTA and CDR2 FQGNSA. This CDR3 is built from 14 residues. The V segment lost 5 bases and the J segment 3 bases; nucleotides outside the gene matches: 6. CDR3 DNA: TGTGCCAGCAGCCAACGGACTAGCCGCTACGAGCAGTACTTC. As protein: CASSQRTSRYEQYF.

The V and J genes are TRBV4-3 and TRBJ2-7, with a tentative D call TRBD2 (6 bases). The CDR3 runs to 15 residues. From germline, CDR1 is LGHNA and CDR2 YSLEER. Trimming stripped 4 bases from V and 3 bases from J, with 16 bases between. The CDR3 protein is CASSRGSGLRYEQYF. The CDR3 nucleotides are TGCGCCAGCAGCCGAGGTTCGGGACTCCGCTACGAGCAGTACTTC.

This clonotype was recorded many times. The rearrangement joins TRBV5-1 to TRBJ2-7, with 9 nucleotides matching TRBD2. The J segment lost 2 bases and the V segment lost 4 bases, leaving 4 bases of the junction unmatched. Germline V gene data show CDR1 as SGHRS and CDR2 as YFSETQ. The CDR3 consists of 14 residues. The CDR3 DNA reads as TGCGCCAGCAGCCCGGGACTAGCAACCTACGAGCAGTACTTC. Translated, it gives CASSPGLATYEQYF.

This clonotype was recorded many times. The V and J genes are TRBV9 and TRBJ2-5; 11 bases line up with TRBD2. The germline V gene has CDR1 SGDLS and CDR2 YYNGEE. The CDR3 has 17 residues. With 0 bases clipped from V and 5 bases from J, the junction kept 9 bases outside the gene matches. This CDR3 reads CASSVGSSGGKGETQYF. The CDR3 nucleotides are TGTGCCAGCAGCGTAGGGTCTAGCGGGGGGAAGGGGGAGACCCAGTACTTC.

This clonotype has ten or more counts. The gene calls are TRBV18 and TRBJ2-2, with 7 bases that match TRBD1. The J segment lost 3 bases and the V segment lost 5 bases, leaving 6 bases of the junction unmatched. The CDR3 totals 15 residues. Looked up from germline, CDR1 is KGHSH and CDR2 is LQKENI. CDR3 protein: CASSAGTVDTGELFF. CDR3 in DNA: TGTGCCAGCTCAGCAGGGACAGTTGACACCGGGGAGCTGTTTTTT.

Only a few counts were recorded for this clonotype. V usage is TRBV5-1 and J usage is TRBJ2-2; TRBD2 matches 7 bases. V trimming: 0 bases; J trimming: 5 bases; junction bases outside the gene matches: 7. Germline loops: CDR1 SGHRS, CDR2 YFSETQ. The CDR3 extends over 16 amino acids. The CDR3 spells CASSLVSSGETGELFF. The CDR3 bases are TGCGCCAGCAGCTTGGTTTCTAGCGGAGAAACCGGGGAGCTGTTTTTT.

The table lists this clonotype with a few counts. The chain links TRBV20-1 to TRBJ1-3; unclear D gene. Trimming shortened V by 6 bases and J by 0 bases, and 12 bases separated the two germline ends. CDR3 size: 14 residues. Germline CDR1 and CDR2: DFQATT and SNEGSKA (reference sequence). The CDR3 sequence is CSALRPDSGNTIYF. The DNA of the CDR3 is TGCAGTGCCTTACGACCAGACTCTGGAAACACCATATATTTT.

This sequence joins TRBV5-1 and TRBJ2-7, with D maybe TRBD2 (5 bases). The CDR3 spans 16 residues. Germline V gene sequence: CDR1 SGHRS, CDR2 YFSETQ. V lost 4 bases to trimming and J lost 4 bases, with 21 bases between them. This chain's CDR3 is CASSPALGRRAYEQYF. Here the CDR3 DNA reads TGCGCCAGCAGCCCCGCGCTCGGGCGGCGGGCGTACGAGCAGTACTTC.

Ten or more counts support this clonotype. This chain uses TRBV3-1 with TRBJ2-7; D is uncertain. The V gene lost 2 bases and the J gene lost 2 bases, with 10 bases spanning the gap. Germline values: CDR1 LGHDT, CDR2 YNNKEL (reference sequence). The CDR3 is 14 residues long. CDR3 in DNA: TGTGCCAGCAGCCAAATACCATTAACCTACGAGCAGTACTTC. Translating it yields CASSQIPLTYEQYF.

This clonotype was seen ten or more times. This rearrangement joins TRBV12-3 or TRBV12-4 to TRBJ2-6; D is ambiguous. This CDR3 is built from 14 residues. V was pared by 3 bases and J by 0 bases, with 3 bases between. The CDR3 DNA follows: TGTGCCAGCAGTTTTGCCTCTGGGGCCAACGTCCTGACTTTC. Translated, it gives CASSFASGANVLTF.

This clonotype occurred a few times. CDR3 protein: CASSLAFFVPYNEQFF. The CDR3 region has the DNA TGCGCCAGCAGCTTGGCCTTTTTTGTGCCCTACAATGAGCAGTTCTTC. The gene calls are TRBV5-1 and TRBJ2-1; no firm D call. V gave up 0 bases and J gave up 2 bases, with 12 bases separating them. The germline gives CDR1 SGHRS, CDR2 YFSETQ. There are 16 residues in the CDR3.

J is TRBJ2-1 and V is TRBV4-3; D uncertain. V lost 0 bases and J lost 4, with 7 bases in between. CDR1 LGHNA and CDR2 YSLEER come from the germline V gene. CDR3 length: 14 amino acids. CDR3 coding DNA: TGCGCCAGCAGCCAAGAAGTAAGATACAATGAGCAGTTCTTC. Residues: CASSQEVRYNEQFF.

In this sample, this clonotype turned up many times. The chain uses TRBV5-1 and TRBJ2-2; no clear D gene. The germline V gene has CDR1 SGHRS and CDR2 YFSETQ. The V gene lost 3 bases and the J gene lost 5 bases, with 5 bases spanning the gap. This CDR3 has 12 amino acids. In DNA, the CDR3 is TGCGCCAGCAGCTCTAGAACCGGGGAGCTGTTTTTT. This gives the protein CASSSRTGELFF.

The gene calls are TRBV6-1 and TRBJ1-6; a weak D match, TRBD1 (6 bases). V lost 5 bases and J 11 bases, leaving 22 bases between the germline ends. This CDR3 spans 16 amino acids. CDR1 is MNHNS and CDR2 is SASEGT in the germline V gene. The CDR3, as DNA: TGTGCCAGCAGTCCTTCTCAGGGACAACCGTTCGCACCCCTCCACTTT. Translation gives CASSPSQGQPFAPLHF.

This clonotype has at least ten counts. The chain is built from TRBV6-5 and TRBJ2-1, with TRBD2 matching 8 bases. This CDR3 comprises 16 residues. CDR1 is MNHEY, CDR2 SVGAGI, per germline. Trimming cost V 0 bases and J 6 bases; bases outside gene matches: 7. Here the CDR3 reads CASSYSMLAGTNEQFF. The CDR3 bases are TGTGCCAGCAGTTACTCGATGTTAGCGGGAACCAATGAGCAGTTCTTC.